This TCR beta chain came from a study of OX40 agonist ivuxolimab in advanced cancers. On the study more broadly: Dosing consisted of intravenous ivuxolimab at 0.01 to 10 mg/kg every 2 weeks. Three patients showed partial responses: one hepatocellular carcinoma and two cutaneous melanoma cases. At roughly 80% male, the cohort had a mean age of around 56 years, ranging from about 20 to 79.

Measured with immunoSEQ multiplex PCR; TCRdb has only the in-frame clones, and not every one. The repertoire holds about 110,000 clones, with 75% to 95% as singletons. The material was CD4+ or CD8+ T cells sorted from blood, obtained in a trial of the OX40 agonist ivuxolimab. The receptor was isolated from an adult with an advanced solid tumor such as melanoma, head and neck, liver or kidney cancer.

Here the CDR3 reads CASSLLGLGGASQTQYF. The CDR3 coding sequence is TGTGCCAGCAGCTTACTTGGGCTCGGGGGGGCATCCCAGACCCAGTACTTC. This sequence joins TRBV7-6 and TRBJ2-5; 8 positions match TRBD2. Looked up from germline, CDR1 is SGHVS and CDR2 is FNYEAQ. The CDR3 runs 17 residues. V trimming: 2 bases; J trimming: 6 bases; junction bases outside the gene matches: 14.